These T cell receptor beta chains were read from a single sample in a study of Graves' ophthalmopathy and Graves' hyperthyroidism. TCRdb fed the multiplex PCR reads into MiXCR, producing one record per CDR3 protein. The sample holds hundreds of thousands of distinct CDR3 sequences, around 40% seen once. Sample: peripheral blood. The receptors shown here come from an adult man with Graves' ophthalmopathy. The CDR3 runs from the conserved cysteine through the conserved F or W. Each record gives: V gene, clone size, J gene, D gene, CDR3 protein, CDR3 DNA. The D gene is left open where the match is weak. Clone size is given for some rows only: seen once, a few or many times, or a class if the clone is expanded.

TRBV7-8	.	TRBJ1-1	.	CAGSLTVNTEAFF	TGTGCCGGCAGCTTAACTGTGAACACTGAAGCTTTCTTT
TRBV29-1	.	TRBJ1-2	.	CSVVPPETYGCTF	TGCAGCGTTGTTCCCCCCGAGACCTATGGCTGCACCTTC
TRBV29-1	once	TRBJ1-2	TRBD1	CSAVQGVDGYTF	TGCAGCGCCGTACAGGGGGTCGATGGCTACACCTTC
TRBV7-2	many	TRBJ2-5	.	CASSLGWGLQETQYF	TGTGCCAGCAGCTTAGGATGGGGGCTACAAGAGACCCAGTACTTC
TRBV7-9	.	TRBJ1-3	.	CASSSSFSGNTIYF	TGTGCCAGCAGTTCAAGTTTCTCTGGAAACACCATATATTTT
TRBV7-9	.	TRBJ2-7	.	CASSARAGLEEQYF	TGTGCCAGCAGTGCAAGGGCAGGGCTAGAGGAGCAGTACTTC
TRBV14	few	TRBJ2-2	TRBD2	CASSQAGTSGNTGELFF	TGTGCCAGCAGCCAGGCCGGGACTAGCGGGAACACCGGGGAGCTGTTTTTT
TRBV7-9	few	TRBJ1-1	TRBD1	CASSLLSFSWDRDGAEAFF	TGTGCCAGCAGCTTACTTTCGTTTTCTTGGGACAGGGATGGGGCTGAAGCTTTCTTT
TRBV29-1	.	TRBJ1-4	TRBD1	CSVRRATGGDEKLFF	TGCAGCGTCCGCCGGGCTACAGGGGGCGATGAAAAACTGTTTTTT
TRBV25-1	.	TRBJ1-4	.	CASSLQGTEKLFF	TGTGCCAGCAGCTTACAGGGCACTGAAAAACTGTTTTTT
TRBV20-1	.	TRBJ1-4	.	CSARCPGNEKLFF	TGCAGTGCTAGATGCCCAGGGAATGAAAAACTGTTTTTT
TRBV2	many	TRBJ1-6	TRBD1	CASSHGDRRDSPLHF	TGTGCCAGCAGTCATGGGGACAGGAGGGATTCACCCCTCCACTTT
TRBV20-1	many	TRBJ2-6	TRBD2	CSAGLAGGGANVLTF	TGCAGTGCTGGACTAGCGGGAGGTGGGGCCAACGTCCTGACTTTC
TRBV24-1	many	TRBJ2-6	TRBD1	CATSVTGSSGANVLTF	TGTGCCACCAGTGTGACAGGGTCGTCTGGGGCCAACGTCCTGACTTTC
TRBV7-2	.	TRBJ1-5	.	CASSPNTDSSFANQPQHF	TGTGCCAGCAGCCCGAATACTGACAGCTCCTTTGCGAATCAGCCCCAGCATTTT
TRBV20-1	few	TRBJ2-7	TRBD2	CSARTTGTSGSKQYF	TGCAGTGCTAGAACAACCGGGACTAGCGGCTCAAAACAGTACTTC
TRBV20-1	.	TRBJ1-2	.	CSARDATATYGYTF	TGCAGTGCTAGAGACGCGACAGCCACCTATGGCTACACCTTC
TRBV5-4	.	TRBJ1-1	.	CATQTQSTEAFF	TGTGCCACCCAGACACAGAGCACTGAAGCTTTCTTT
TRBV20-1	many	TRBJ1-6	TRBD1	CSAGDRANSPLHF	TGCAGTGCGGGGGACAGGGCTAATTCACCCCTCCACTTT
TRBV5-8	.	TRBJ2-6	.	CASSPPVGMVAGANVLTF	TGTGCCAGCAGCCCGCCTGTAGGGATGGTAGCTGGGGCCAACGTCCTGACTTTC
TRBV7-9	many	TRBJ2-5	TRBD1	CASSVETGLETQYF	TGTGCCAGCAGCGTCGAGACAGGGCTGGAGACCCAGTACTTC
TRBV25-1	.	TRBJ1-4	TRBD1	CASSPASGTGGEKLFF	TGTGCCAGCTCACCTGCCTCCGGGACAGGGGGGGAAAAACTGTTTTTT
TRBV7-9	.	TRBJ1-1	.	CASQAGSIEAFF	TGTGCCAGCCAAGCAGGGAGCATTGAAGCTTTCTTT
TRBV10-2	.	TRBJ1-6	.	CASNTGLNSPLHF	TGCGCCAGCAACACAGGGCTTAATTCACCCCTCCACTTT
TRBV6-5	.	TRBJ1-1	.	CASSQQGEAFF	TGTGCCAGCAGCCAACAGGGTGAAGCTTTCTTT
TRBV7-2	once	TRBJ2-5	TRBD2	CASSRGLAGGNQETQYF	TGTGCCAGCAGCCGGGGACTAGCGGGAGGCAATCAAGAGACCCAGTACTTC
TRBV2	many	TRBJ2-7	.	CASRARESSYEQYF	TGTGCCAGCAGGGCAAGGGAGAGCTCCTACGAGCAGTACTTC
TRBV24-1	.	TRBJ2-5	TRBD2	CATSDPGTSGVGETQYF	TGTGCCACCAGTGACCCCGGGACTAGCGGGGTGGGGGAGACCCAGTACTTC
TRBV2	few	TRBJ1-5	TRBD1	CASSPGTGENFPQHF	TGTGCCAGCAGCCCCGGGACAGGCGAGAACTTCCCCCAGCATTTT
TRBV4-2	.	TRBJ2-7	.	CASSQLGREMQYF	TGTGCCAGCAGCCAACTCGGACGGGAGATGCAGTACTTC
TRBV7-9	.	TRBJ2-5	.	CASTEDTVQETQYF	TGTGCCAGCACCGAGGACACGGTTCAAGAGACCCAGTACTTC
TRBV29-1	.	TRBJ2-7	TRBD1	CSVQGDNYYEQYF	TGCAGCGTTCAGGGGGACAACTACTACGAGCAGTACTTC
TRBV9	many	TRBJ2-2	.	CASSPPRAGELFF	TGTGCCAGCAGCCCACCACGCGCCGGGGAGCTGTTTTTT
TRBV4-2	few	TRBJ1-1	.	CASSPEGRTNTEAFF	TGTGCCAGCAGCCCCGAGGGCAGAACCAACACTGAAGCTTTCTTT
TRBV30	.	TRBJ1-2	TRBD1	CAWEGQGYGYTF	TGTGCCTGGGAGGGACAGGGCTATGGCTACACCTTC
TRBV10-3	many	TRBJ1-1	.	CAISESGIGDEAFF	TGTGCCATCAGTGAGTCAGGGATTGGCGATGAAGCTTTCTTT
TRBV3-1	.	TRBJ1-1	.	CASSMGPGAFF	TGTGCCAGCAGCATGGGCCCGGGAGCTTTCTTT
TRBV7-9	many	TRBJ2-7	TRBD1	CASSFDRDYEQYF	TGTGCCAGCAGCTTTGACAGGGACTACGAGCAGTACTTC
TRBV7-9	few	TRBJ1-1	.	CASSRSGGVNTEAFF	TGTGCCAGCAGCAGATCGGGGGGAGTGAACACTGAAGCTTTCTTT
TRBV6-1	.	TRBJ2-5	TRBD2	CATVGLAGDQETQYF	TGTGCCACCGTGGGACTAGCGGGGGACCAAGAGACCCAGTACTTC
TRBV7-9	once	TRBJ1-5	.	CASSLMGGTQPQHF	TGTGCCAGCAGCTTAATGGGGGGCACTCAGCCCCAGCATTTT
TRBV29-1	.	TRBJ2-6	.	CSARGVGANVLTF	TGCAGCGCCCGAGGGGTCGGGGCCAACGTCCTGACTTTC
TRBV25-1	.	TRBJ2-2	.	CASSLYGGRRAGELFF	TGTGCCAGCAGTTTATACGGGGGGCGGAGGGCCGGGGAGCTGTTTTTT
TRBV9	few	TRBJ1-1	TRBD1	CASSTRDSNTEAFF	TGTGCCAGCAGCACCCGGGACAGCAACACTGAAGCTTTCTTT
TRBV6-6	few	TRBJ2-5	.	CASRDRRGETQYF	TGTGCCAGCAGAGATCGGCGGGGTGAGACCCAGTACTTC
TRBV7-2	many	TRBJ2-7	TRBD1	CASSVRQGVSYEQYF	TGTGCCAGCAGCGTCCGACAGGGGGTATCCTACGAGCAGTACTTC
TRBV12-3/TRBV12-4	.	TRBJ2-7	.	CASSDLPRDNYEQYF	TGTGCCAGCAGTGACCTACCTAGGGACAACTACGAGCAGTACTTC
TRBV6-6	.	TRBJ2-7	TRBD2	CASSYIAGDSYEQYF	TGTGCCAGCAGTTACATAGCGGGGGACTCCTACGAGCAGTACTTC
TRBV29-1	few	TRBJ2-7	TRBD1	CSVLGGQGVASEQYF	TGCAGCGTGTTGGGCGGACAGGGGGTGGCGAGTGAGCAGTACTTC
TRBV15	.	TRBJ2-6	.	CATCSVDVSGANVLTF	.
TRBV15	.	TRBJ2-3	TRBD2	CATSRQGQREQSTDTQYF	TGTGCCACCAGCAGACAGGGGCAGCGGGAGCAGAGCACAGATACGCAGTATTTT
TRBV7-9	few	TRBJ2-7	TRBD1	CASSPADRAAYEQYF	TGTGCCAGCAGCCCCGCGGACAGGGCCGCCTACGAGCAGTACTTC